A selection of T cell receptor beta chains follows, all from one sample in a study of cytomegalovirus exposure and HLA in healthy donors. Data came from immunoSEQ multiplex PCR; TCRdb stores just in-frame clones and leaves some out. The sample lists some 110,000 clones; 65% to 85% were seen once. Sequenced sample: PBMCs. Every receptor here comes from a man younger than 35 in good health and CMV-seronegative. Both conserved end residues are part of each CDR3. Fields, in order: CDR3 protein, CDR3 DNA, clone size, J gene, V gene, D gene. The D gene is left open where the match is weak. Clone size, where shown, is once, few, many, or a class for clones that have expanded.

CASSEAGGKGYTF	TGTGCCAGCAGCGAGGCGGGGGGCAAGGGCTACACCTTC	few	TRBJ1-2	TRBV7-9	-
CASSQGAGLTNYGYTF	TGTGCCAGCAGCCAAGGGGCAGGGCTGACTAACTATGGCTACACCTTC	-	TRBJ1-2	TRBV14	-
CASSGIQGAFSPLHF	TGTGCCAGCAGTGGTATTCAGGGGGCGTTTTCACCCCTCCACTTT	-	TRBJ1-6	TRBV6-1	TRBD1
CASSLGGLPPDSPLHF	TGTGCCAGCAGCTTGGGCGGACTTCCACCGGATTCACCCCTCCACTTT	-	TRBJ1-6	TRBV7-2	-
CAISESMDSSYEQYF	TGTGCCATCAGTGAGTCGATGGACTCCTCCTACGAGCAGTACTTC	-	TRBJ2-7	TRBV10-3	-
CASSLATQTTNEKLFF	TGCGCCAGCAGCTTGGCAACGCAGACAACTAATGAAAAACTGTTTTTT	few	TRBJ1-4	TRBV5-1	-
CASRGAGTEAFF	TGTGCCAGCCGTGGGGCTGGCACTGAAGCTTTCTTT	-	TRBJ1-1	TRBV7-3	-
CASSFYRNYGYTF	TGTGCCAGCAGCTTCTACAGAAACTATGGCTACACCTTC	-	TRBJ1-2	TRBV11-3	-
CATSRDAQGAFYGYTF	TGTGCCACCAGCAGAGACGCGCAGGGGGCTTTCTATGGCTACACCTTC	-	TRBJ1-2	TRBV15	TRBD1
CASSSGLRGTEAFF	TGTGCCAGCAGCTCGGGTTTACGGGGCACTGAAGCTTTCTTT	-	TRBJ1-1	TRBV7-3	-
CASSLYKDRNYGYTF	TGTGCCAGCAGCTTATATAAAGACAGGAACTATGGCTACACCTTC	-	TRBJ1-2	TRBV7-3	-
CASSELTGGTGELFF	TGTGCCAGCAGTGAGTTGACAGGGGGCACCGGGGAGCTGTTTTTT	-	TRBJ2-2	TRBV6-1	TRBD1
CASSLMGGVGYTF	TGTGCCAGCAGCCTGATGGGGGGAGTTGGCTACACCTTC	-	TRBJ1-2	TRBV11-1	-
CASSYSGRNTEAFF	TGTGCCAGCAGTTACTCGGGGCGGAACACTGAAGCTTTCTTT	few	TRBJ1-1	TRBV6-6	-
CASRNKGVGFMNTEAFF	TGCGCCAGCAGAAATAAAGGGGTGGGGTTCATGAACACTGAAGCTTTCTTT	-	TRBJ1-1	TRBV5-1	-
CASSSLRESPNEQFF	TGTGCCAGCAGCTCACTGCGGGAGAGCCCCAATGAGCAGTTCTTC	-	TRBJ2-1	TRBV11-2	TRBD2
CASSLALTGNTGELFF	TGTGCCAGCAGCTTAGCGTTAACGGGGAACACCGGGGAGCTGTTTTTT	-	TRBJ2-2	TRBV7-9	-
CASSIDLTGELFF	TGTGCCAGTAGTATAGATCTTACCGGGGAGCTGTTTTTT	-	TRBJ2-2	TRBV19	-
CASSQVSQADYNEQFF	TGTGCCAGCAGCCAGGTTTCACAGGCGGACTACAATGAGCAGTTCTTC	-	TRBJ2-1	TRBV7-6	-
CASSLGGGPVTEAFF	TGTGCCAGCAGCCTCGGCGGGGGGCCCGTCACTGAAGCTTTCTTT	-	TRBJ1-1	TRBV7-8	-
CASSLPPGAVHEQYF	TGTGCCAGCAGCTTGCCCCCAGGGGCAGTCCACGAGCAGTACTTC	-	TRBJ2-7	TRBV7-6	-
CAWDREDTGELFF	TGTGCCTGGGACAGGGAGGACACCGGGGAGCTGTTTTTT	-	TRBJ2-2	TRBV30	-
CSVPRDRDNYGYTF	TGCAGCGTTCCCCGAGACAGGGATAACTATGGCTACACCTTC	-	TRBJ1-2	TRBV29-1	TRBD1
CASSRRLERVGELFF	TGTGCCAGCAGTCGTCGACTAGAGCGGGTCGGGGAGCTGTTTTTT	-	TRBJ2-2	TRBV6-6	-
CASSGGTSHTRGQETQYF	TGTGCCAGCAGCGGCGGGACTAGCCACACTAGGGGGCAAGAGACCCAGTACTTC	once	TRBJ2-5	TRBV9	TRBD2
CASSPDPPPGTQYF	TGCGCCAGCAGCCCCGACCCCCCGCCGGGGACCCAGTACTTC	-	TRBJ2-5	TRBV5-1	-
CASSLSGRQDYEQYF	TGTGCCAGCAGCTTAAGCGGGAGGCAGGACTACGAGCAGTACTTC	-	TRBJ2-7	TRBV7-2	TRBD2
CASTLTGVYGYTF	TGTGCCAGCACCCTGACAGGGGTTTATGGCTACACCTTC	-	TRBJ1-2	TRBV7-3	TRBD1
CASRIRGDPRGYTF	TGTGCCAGCAGGATACGGGGGGATCCCCGGGGCTACACCTTC	-	TRBJ1-2	TRBV6-1	-
CASSQEVRGYGYTF	TGCGCCAGCAGCCAAGAAGTGCGAGGCTATGGCTACACCTTC	few	TRBJ1-2	TRBV4-3	-
CASAGDLVFSGANVLTF	TGTGCCAGTGCGGGGGATCTCGTTTTCTCTGGGGCCAACGTCCTGACTTTC	-	TRBJ2-6	TRBV5-8	TRBD2
CASSQVGPLVGELFF	TGCGCCAGCAGCCAAGTTGGGCCATTGGTCGGGGAGCTGTTTTTT	-	TRBJ2-2	TRBV4-3	-
CASRQGNQPQHF	TGTGCCAGCAGACAGGGCAATCAGCCCCAGCATTTT	few	TRBJ1-5	TRBV6-5	-
CASSYTGSEQYF	TGTGCCAGCAGCTATACGGGTTCCGAGCAGTACTTC	few	TRBJ2-7	TRBV5-4	-